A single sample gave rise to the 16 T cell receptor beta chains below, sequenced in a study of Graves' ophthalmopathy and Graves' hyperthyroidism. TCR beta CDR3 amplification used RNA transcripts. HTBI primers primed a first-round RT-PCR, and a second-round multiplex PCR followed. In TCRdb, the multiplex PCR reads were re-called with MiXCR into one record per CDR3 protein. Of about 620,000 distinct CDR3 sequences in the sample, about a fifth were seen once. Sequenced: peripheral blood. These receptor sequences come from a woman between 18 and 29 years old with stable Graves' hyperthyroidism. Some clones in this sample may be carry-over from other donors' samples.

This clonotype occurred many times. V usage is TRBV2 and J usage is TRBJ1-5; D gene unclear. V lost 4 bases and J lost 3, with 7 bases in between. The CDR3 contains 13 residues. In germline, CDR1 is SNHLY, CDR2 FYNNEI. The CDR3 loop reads CASSVTTNQPQHF. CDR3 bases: TGTGCCAGCAGTGTAACGACCAATCAGCCCCAGCATTTT. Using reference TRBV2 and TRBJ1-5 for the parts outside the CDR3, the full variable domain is EPEVTQTPSHQVTQMGQEVILRCVPISNHLYFYWYRQILGQKVEFLVSFYNNEISEKSEIFDDQFSVERPDGSNFTLKIRSTKLEDSAMYFCASSVTTNQPQHFGDGTRLSIL.

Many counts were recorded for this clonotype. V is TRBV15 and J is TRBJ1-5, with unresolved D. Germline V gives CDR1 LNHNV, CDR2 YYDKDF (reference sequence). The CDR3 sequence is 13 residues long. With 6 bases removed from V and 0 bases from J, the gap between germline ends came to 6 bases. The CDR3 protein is CATSQNSNQPQHF. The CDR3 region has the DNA TGTGCCACCAGTCAGAATAGCAATCAGCCCCAGCATTTT.

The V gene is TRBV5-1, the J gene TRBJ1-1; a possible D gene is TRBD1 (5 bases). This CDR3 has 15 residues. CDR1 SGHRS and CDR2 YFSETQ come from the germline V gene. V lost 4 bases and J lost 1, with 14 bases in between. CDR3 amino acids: CASSPEGQGNTEAFF. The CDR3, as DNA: TGCGCCAGCAGCCCCGAGGGCCAGGGGAACACTGAAGCTTTCTTT.

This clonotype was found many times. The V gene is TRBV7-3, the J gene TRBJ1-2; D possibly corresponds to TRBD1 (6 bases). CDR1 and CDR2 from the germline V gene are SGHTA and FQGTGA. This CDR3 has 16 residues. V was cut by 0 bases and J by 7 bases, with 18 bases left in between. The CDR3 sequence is CASSLTNDGGRLGYTF. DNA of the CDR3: TGTGCCAGCAGCTTAACGAATGACGGGGGGCGGCTTGGCTACACCTTC.

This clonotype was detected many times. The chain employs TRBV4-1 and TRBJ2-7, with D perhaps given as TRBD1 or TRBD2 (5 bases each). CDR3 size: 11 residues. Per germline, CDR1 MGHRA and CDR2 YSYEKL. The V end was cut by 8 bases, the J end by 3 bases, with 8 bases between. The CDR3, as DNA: TGCGCCAGCGGGGGTCTCTACGAGCAGTACTTC. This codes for CASGGLYEQYF.

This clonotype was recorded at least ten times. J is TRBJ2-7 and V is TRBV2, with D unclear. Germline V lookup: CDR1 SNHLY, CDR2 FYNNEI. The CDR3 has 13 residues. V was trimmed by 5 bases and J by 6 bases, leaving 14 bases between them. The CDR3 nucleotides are TGTGCCAGCAGTCGGCGCGGAGTTCCCGAGCAGTACTTC. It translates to CASSRRGVPEQYF.

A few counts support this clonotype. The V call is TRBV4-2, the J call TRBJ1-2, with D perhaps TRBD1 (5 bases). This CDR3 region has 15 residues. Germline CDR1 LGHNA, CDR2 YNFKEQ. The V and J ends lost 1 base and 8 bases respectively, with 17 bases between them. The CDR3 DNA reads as TGTGCCAGCAGCCAAGCGATCTTCAGGGAGGGAGGCTACACCTTC. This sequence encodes CASSQAIFREGGYTF.

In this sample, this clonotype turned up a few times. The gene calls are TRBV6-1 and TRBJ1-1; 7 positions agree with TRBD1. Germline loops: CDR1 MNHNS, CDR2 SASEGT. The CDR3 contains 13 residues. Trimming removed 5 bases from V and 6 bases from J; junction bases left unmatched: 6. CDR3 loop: CASSPTGEAEAFF. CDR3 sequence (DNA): TGTGCCAGCAGTCCTACAGGGGAGGCTGAAGCTTTCTTT.

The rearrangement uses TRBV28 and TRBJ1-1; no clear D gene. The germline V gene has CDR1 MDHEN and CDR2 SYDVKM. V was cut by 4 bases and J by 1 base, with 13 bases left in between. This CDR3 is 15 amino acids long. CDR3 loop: CASSSYSERNTEAFF. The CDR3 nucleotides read TGTGCCAGCAGTTCATACAGCGAGAGGAACACTGAAGCTTTCTTT.

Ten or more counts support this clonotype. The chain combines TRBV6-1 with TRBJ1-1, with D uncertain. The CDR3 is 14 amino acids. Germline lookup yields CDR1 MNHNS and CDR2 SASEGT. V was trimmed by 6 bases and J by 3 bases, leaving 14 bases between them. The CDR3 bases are TGTGCCAGCAGCGATGGCCGGGGTCACACTGAAGCTTTCTTT. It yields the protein CASSDGRGHTEAFF.

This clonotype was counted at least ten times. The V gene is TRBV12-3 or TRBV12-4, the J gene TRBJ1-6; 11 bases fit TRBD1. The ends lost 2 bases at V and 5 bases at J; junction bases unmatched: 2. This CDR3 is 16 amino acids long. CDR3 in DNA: TGTGCCAGCAGTTTATTGGACAGGGGGCATAATTCACCCCTCCACTTT. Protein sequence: CASSLLDRGHNSPLHF.

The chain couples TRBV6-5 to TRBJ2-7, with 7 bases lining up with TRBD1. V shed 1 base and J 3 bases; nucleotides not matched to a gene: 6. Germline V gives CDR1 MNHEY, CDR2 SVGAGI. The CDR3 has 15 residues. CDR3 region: CASSYYTGVDYEQYF. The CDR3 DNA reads TGTGCCAGCAGTTACTACACAGGGGTGGACTACGAGCAGTACTTC.

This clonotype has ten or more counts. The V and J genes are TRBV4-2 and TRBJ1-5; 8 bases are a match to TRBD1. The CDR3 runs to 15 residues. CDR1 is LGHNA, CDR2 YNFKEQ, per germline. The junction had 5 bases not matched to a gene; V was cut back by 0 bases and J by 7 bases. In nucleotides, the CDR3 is TGTGCCAGCAGCCAAGAGGGACAGGACGGCCAGCCCCAGCATTTT. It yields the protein CASSQEGQDGQPQHF.

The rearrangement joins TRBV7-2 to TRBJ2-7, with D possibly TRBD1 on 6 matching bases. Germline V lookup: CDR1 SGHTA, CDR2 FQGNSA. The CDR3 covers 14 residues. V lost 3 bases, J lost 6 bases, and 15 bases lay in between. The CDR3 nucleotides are TGTGCCAGCAGCTTCAACAGGGTCTCAGTCGAGCAGTACTTC. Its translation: CASSFNRVSVEQYF.

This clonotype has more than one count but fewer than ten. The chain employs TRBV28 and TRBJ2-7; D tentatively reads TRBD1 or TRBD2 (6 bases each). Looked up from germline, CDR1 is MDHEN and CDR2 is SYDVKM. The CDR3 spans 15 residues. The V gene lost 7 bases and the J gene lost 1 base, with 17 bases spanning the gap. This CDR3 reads CASIRGDGGSYEQYF. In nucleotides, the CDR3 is TGTGCCAGCATTAGGGGGGACGGCGGATCCTACGAGCAGTACTTC.

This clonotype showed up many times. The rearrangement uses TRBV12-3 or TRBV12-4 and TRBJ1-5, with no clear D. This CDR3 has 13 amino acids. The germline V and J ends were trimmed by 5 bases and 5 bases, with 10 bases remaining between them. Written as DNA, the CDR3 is TGTGCCAGCAGTAGGGTCGGGGATCAGCCCCAGCATTTT. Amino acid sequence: CASSRVGDQPQHF.